This TCR beta chain was retrieved from a study of T cell repertoires in cytomegalovirus infection. TCRdb re-called the reads with MiXCR, one entry per CDR3 protein. In the table there are roughly 250,000 distinct CDR3 sequences, roughly 20% of which are singletons. The germline CDR1 and CDR2 sequences are SQVTM and ANQGSEA. The V and J ends lost 2 bases and 3 bases respectively, with 14 bases between them. The CDR3 runs 14 residues. This clonotype was seen repeatedly, ten times or more. The clonotype originates from a human donor in good health (CMV status not recorded). Some clones in this sample may be carry-over from other donors' samples. Sequenced: CD8+ T cells from PBMCs. The J gene is TRBJ2-7, the V gene TRBV29-1; no clear D gene. As DNA, the CDR3 is TGCAGCGTTGAACTCTCTGGGGTGAACTACGAGCAGTACTTC. It specifies CSVELSGVNYEQYF.